One sample yielded the 7 T cell receptor beta chains listed below, sequenced in a study of blood T cell repertoires in COVID-19. Data came from immunoSEQ multiplex PCR; TCRdb stores just in-frame clones and leaves some out. The sample includes about 190,000 clones, 78% of them seen just once. Sequenced: peripheral blood. The receptors stem from a woman over 75 with active or convalescent COVID-19.

V is TRBV5-6 and J is TRBJ1-2, with a tentative D call TRBD1 (5 bases). The CDR3 sequence is 15 residues long. In germline, CDR1 is SGHDT, CDR2 YYEEEE. V was pared by 4 bases and J by 4 bases, with 17 bases between. CDR3 residues: CASSMYRTLAYGYTF. For the CDR3, the DNA is TGTGCCAGCAGCATGTACAGGACCCTGGCCTATGGCTACACCTTC.

This clone appeared a few times. The chain links TRBV27 to TRBJ2-7; 11 bases align to TRBD2. There are 14 residues in the CDR3. CDR1 and CDR2 (germline): MNHEY, SMNVEV (reference sequence). V shed 5 bases, J shed 5 bases, and the junction held 5 bases outside the gene matches. DNA for the CDR3: TGTGCCAGCAGTCCGGGGACTAGCGGAAACGAGCAGTACTTC. Translation: CASSPGTSGNEQYF.

The chain has TRBV2 and TRBJ1-5; TRBD1 matches 8 bases. Germline V gene data show CDR1 as SNHLY and CDR2 as FYNNEI. The CDR3 length is 15 residues. After removal of 3 bases from V and 2 bases from J, the junction contained 3 bases not matched to a gene. The CDR3 spells CASSEATGGNQPQHF. The CDR3 bases are TGTGCCAGCAGTGAGGCGACAGGGGGCAATCAGCCCCAGCATTTT.

This sequence joins TRBV18 and TRBJ1-1, with D perhaps TRBD1 (6 bases). V gave up 5 bases and J gave up 4 bases, with 14 bases separating them. This CDR3 region has 14 residues. Germline V gives CDR1 KGHSH, CDR2 LQKENI. The CDR3 nucleotides are TGTGCCAGCTCAAACAGGGATTCTGGCACTGAAGCTTTCTTT. It specifies CASSNRDSGTEAFF.

This clone was counted between two and nine times. The chain has TRBV19 and TRBJ1-5, with D possibly being TRBD1 (6 bases). CDR3 length: 15 residues. In germline, CDR1 is LNHDA, CDR2 SQIVND (reference sequence). The V gene lost 9 bases and the J gene lost 3 bases, with 18 bases spanning the gap. In nucleotides, the CDR3 is TGTGCCAGGGAAATTACAGGGTTCGACAATCAGCCCCAGCATTTT. It encodes CAREITGFDNQPQHF.

The rearrangement joins TRBV27 to TRBJ1-6, with 9 bases identical to TRBD1. Germline CDR1 is MNHEY and CDR2 is SMNVEV (reference sequence). V was clipped by 6 bases and J by 7 bases; unmatched bases: 7. The CDR3 has 15 residues. CDR3 coding DNA: TGTGCCAGCAGCTTACAGGGGGCGGGAAATTCACCCCTCCACTTT. It translates to CASSLQGAGNSPLHF.

CDR3 region: CSAGQSQPQHF. DNA for the CDR3: TGCAGCGCGGGTCAGTCTCAGCCCCAGCATTTT. This chain connects TRBV29-1 to TRBJ1-5; unclear D gene. Germline CDR1 SQVTM, CDR2 ANQGSEA. Trimming stripped 7 bases from V and 6 bases from J, with 10 bases between. There are 11 residues in the CDR3.